This T cell receptor (beta chain) came from a study of cytomegalovirus exposure and HLA in healthy donors. Study-wide results and caveats: With DRB1 most and HLA-C fewest, TCR association rates differed between HLA loci in a later analysis. In vitro confirmation showed three CMV-associated chains to be CMV antigen specific.

V shed 5 bases, J shed 2 bases, and the junction held 11 bases outside the gene matches. The CDR3 is 17 residues long. Per germline, CDR1 SGHAT and CDR2 FQNNGV. As concerns this clone: Antigen specificity is unknown.

Use of 60 Vbeta and 13 Jbeta primers characterized the PCR. TCRdb's table, derived via immunoSEQ multiplex PCR, lists solely in-frame clones and lacks some. The repertoire holds about 140,000 clones, 80% to 85% seen once, with roughly 1.2% in the top ten. The genes are TRBV11-2 and TRBJ2-5; 10 bases map to TRBD2. Sequencing input: PBMCs. The receptor was derived from a male donor in good health and CMV-seropositive. CDR3 DNA: TGTGCCAGCAGCCCGGGGGATAGCGGGGGGCGGCAAGAGACCCAGTACTTC. Translated, it gives CASSPGDSGGRQETQYF.